These 20 T cell receptor beta chains were all obtained from the same sample, sequenced in a study of blood T cell repertoires in COVID-19. Generated by immunoSEQ multiplex PCR, the TCRdb table keeps only in-frame clones and is missing some. This sample carries about 230,000 clones, around 92% of them seen once, and the ten largest clones take around 3.7%. Sequencing input: PBMCs or T cells enriched from blood (not recorded which). All receptors come from a woman under 40 with acute COVID-19.

This clone was counted a single time. This sequence joins TRBV20-1 and TRBJ1-4, with D maybe TRBD1 (6 bases). CDR1 is DFQATT and CDR2 is SNEGSKA in the germline V gene (reference sequence). The CDR3 runs 11 residues. Between the trimmed V and J ends, which lost 3 bases and 12 bases, there was a span of 11 bases. CDR3 DNA: TGCAGTGCTAGGAGGGGGTCGGAACTGTTTTTT. Its protein product is CSARRGSELFF.

The genes are TRBV15 and TRBJ1-2, with TRBD1 matching 9 bases. The CDR3 loop spans 16 amino acids. V lost 0 bases to trimming and J lost 5 bases; unmatched junction nucleotides: 7. The germline V gene has CDR1 LNHNV and CDR2 YYDKDF (reference sequence). CDR3 sequence: CATSRDRQGEGYGYTF. The CDR3 DNA follows: TGTGCCACCAGCAGAGACAGACAGGGGGAAGGGTATGGCTACACCTTC.

V is TRBV11-2 and J is TRBJ2-1; TRBD2 matches at 12 bases. The trim removed 3 bases at V and 7 bases at J, leaving 4 bases unmatched. Germline V gene lookup returns CDR1 SGHAT and CDR2 FQNNGV. The CDR3 is 15 amino acids. The CDR3 region has the DNA TGTGCCAGCAGCTTGCTAGCGGGGGGGAGGAATGAGCAGTTCTTC. It specifies CASSLLAGGRNEQFF.

V and J are TRBV18 and TRBJ2-2; 9 bases map to TRBD1. This CDR3 region has 15 residues. J lost 3 bases, V lost 4 bases, and 3 bases had no gene match. Germline V gene lookup returns CDR1 KGHSH and CDR2 LQKENI. The CDR3 loop reads CASSLGTGYTGELFF. The CDR3 nucleotides are TGTGCCAGCTCACTCGGGACAGGGTACACCGGGGAGCTGTTTTTT.

The chain carries TRBV28 and TRBJ1-5; a weak D match, TRBD1 (6 bases). Deletions cut 7 bases from V and 0 bases from J, with 16 bases between. CDR3 length: 16 amino acids. The germline V gene encodes CDR1 MDHEN and CDR2 SYDVKM. Here the CDR3 reads CASNKRQEISNQPQHF. DNA of the CDR3: TGTGCCAGCAACAAACGACAGGAGATTAGCAATCAGCCCCAGCATTTT.

Only one count was recorded for this clone. The chain joins TRBV19 to TRBJ1-4, with a weak D call TRBD1 (5 bases). The V gene's germline CDR1 is LNHDA and CDR2 SQIVND (reference sequence). CDR3 length: 14 residues. V gave up 1 base and J gave up 8 bases, with 11 bases separating them. CDR3 sequence: CASSIVAGREKLFF. In DNA, the CDR3 is TGTGCCAGTAGTATAGTAGCAGGGCGAGAAAAACTGTTTTTT.

The CDR3 coding sequence is TGTGCCAGCAGTTTGCCTAAACAGGGGCAGCCCCAGCATTTT. Residues: CASSLPKQGQPQHF. The rearrangement joins TRBV28 to TRBJ1-5; 7 bases map to TRBD1. V lost 3 bases and J lost 7; bases outside the gene matches: 6. The CDR3 extends over 14 amino acids. Germline loops: CDR1 MDHEN, CDR2 SYDVKM. Looking up the rest from reference TRBV28 and TRBJ1-5 gives the full variable domain: DVKVTQSSRYLVKRTGEKVFLECVQDMDHENMFWYRQDPGLGLRLIYFSYDVKMKEKGDIPEGYSVSREKKERFSLILESASTNQTSMYLCASSLPKQGQPQHFGDGTRLSIL.

The V gene is TRBV7-9, the J gene TRBJ1-5; 9 nucleotides align to TRBD1. Trimming took 5 bases from V and 4 from J; bases not matched to a gene: 6. The germline V gene encodes CDR1 SEHNR and CDR2 FQNEAQ (reference sequence). This CDR3 contains 15 residues. CDR3 residues: CASSLSGTGNQPQHF. CDR3 coding DNA: TGTGCCAGCAGCCTTTCCGGGACAGGGAATCAGCCCCAGCATTTT.

The chain uses TRBV6-4 and TRBJ2-3; 8 positions agree with TRBD2. V lost 6 bases to trimming and J lost 0 bases; unmatched junction nucleotides: 8. This CDR3 contains 16 residues. Germline V gives CDR1 MRHNA, CDR2 SNTAGT. DNA of the CDR3: TGTGCCAGCAGCCAGGGTCGGGGGGGAAGCACAGATACGCAGTATTTT. Amino acid sequence: CASSQGRGGSTDTQYF.

The chain joins TRBV9 to TRBJ2-3; D remains unclear. Looked up from germline, CDR1 is SGDLS and CDR2 is YYNGEE. CDR3 length equals 12 residues. Trimming took off 0 bases at V and 5 bases at J, with 4 bases between the two ends. Written as DNA, the CDR3 is TGTGCCAGCAGCGTAGTTCAAGATACGCAGTATTTT. Translating it yields CASSVVQDTQYF.

This clone is a singleton in its sample. The chain uses TRBV16 and TRBJ2-7; the D gene is possibly TRBD1 (5 bases). Trimming pared 3 bases from V and 4 bases from J, leaving 16 bases between. CDR1 and CDR2 from the germline V gene are KGHSY and FQNENV. This CDR3 spans 15 amino acids. The CDR3 bases are TGTGCCAGCAGCCACAGGGTTGCGACGGGTTACGAGCAGTACTTC. Its protein product is CASSHRVATGYEQYF.

The chain carries TRBV14 and TRBJ2-6, with D hard to call. Per germline, CDR1 SGHDN and CDR2 FVKESK. Trimming removed 8 bases at V and 0 bases at J, with 5 bases between. The CDR3 extends over 13 amino acids. CDR3: CASSRSGANVLTF. The CDR3 region has the DNA TGTGCCAGCTCCCGCTCTGGGGCCAACGTCCTGACTTTC.

The V gene is TRBV5-5, the J gene TRBJ1-1, with D uncertain. The V and J ends lost 1 base and 3 bases respectively, with 7 bases between them. Germline assignment: CDR1 SGHKS and CDR2 YYEKEE (reference sequence). This CDR3 has 13 residues. In nucleotides, the CDR3 is TGTGCCAGCAGCTTGACAGCTTACACTGAAGCTTTCTTT. It translates to CASSLTAYTEAFF.

The chain couples TRBV15 to TRBJ1-2; D is possibly TRBD1 (5 bases). Germline CDR1 LNHNV, CDR2 YYDKDF (reference sequence). The V and J ends lost 0 bases and 6 bases respectively, with 14 bases between them. The CDR3 runs 15 residues. CDR3 loop: CATSRDMGGSDGYTF. Written as DNA, the CDR3 is TGTGCCACCAGCAGAGATATGGGGGGATCAGATGGCTACACCTTC.

This chain links TRBV30 with TRBJ2-7, with TRBD1 as a possible D gene (5 bases). The V gene lost 0 bases and the J gene lost 3 bases, with 12 bases spanning the gap. The germline V gene encodes CDR1 GTSNPN and CDR2 SVGIG (reference sequence). The CDR3 is 14 residues long. The CDR3 spells CAWSVTGSFYEQYF. For the CDR3, the DNA is TGTGCCTGGAGTGTAACAGGATCGTTCTACGAGCAGTACTTC.

This clone was seen a handful of times. The rearrangement uses TRBV7-8 and TRBJ2-2, with D tentatively TRBD1 (6 bases). Trimming left V 1 base short and J 6 bases short, with 12 bases between. The CDR3 loop spans 15 amino acids. Germline CDR1 is SGHVS and CDR2 is FQNEAQ. For the CDR3, the DNA is TGTGCCAGCAGCTTAGTGGGGGCGCATGCCGGGGAGCTGTTTTTT. Translating gives CASSLVGAHAGELFF.

This clone was detected only once. The chain recombines TRBV30 with TRBJ2-2; D ambiguous. Per germline, CDR1 GTSNPN and CDR2 SVGIG (reference sequence). V was trimmed by 2 bases and J by 7 bases, leaving 5 bases between them. This CDR3 contains 11 residues. The CDR3 here is CAWSSRGELFF. The CDR3 DNA reads TGTGCCTGGAGTAGCCGCGGGGAGCTGTTTTTT.

This chain uses TRBV25-1 with TRBJ1-2, with D perhaps matching TRBD1 (5 bases). The germline CDR1 and CDR2 sequences are MGHDK and SYGVNS. The CDR3 sequence is 13 residues long. With 6 bases removed from V and 5 bases from J, the gap between germline ends came to 13 bases. CDR3 nucleotides: TGTGCCAGCAGAAGGACGGACAATTATGGCTACACCTTC. Translated, it gives CASRRTDNYGYTF.

The rearrangement joins TRBV30 to TRBJ1-2; D not certain. Per germline, CDR1 GTSNPN and CDR2 SVGIG (reference sequence). Trimming pared 6 bases from V and 0 bases from J, leaving 17 bases between. CDR3 size: 15 residues. The CDR3, as DNA: TGTGCCTGCCGACGCATACAGCTACCTAACTATGGCTACACCTTC. It specifies CACRRIQLPNYGYTF.

The genes are TRBV6-4 and TRBJ2-3, with D possibly TRBD2 on 5 matching bases. CDR3 length equals 16 residues. Per the germline V gene, CDR1 is MRHNA and CDR2 is SNTAGT. Trimming took 4 bases from V and 0 from J, leaving 14 bases between them. CDR3 sequence: CASSVSQDSSTDTQYF. CDR3 sequence (DNA): TGTGCCAGCAGTGTCTCCCAGGACTCTAGCACAGATACGCAGTATTTT.